These 9 T cell receptor beta chains originate from one sample sequenced in a study of CD8 T cells in ankylosing spondylitis (TCRdb year 2017). The library was built by means of 5' RACE. Data came from an Illumina HiSeq 2500. The raw public data were reprocessed by TCRdb itself: fastp quality trimming at Q25, MiXCR clonotype calling, in-frame beta chains only. Rows with one shared CDR3 protein collapse into an entry with the most common genes and DNA. In this sample the table shows roughly 180,000 distinct CDR3 sequences, about an eighth of which occur a single time. The ten top clones hold roughly 9.6% of the sample. The sample consisted of blood, either unsorted or a sorted T cell fraction (not recorded which). The receptors were gathered from a female donor with ankylosing spondylitis or in good health (not recorded which).

This clonotype appeared many times. The chain recombines TRBV11-2 with TRBJ1-2; 8 bases match TRBD1. V was pared by 11 bases and J by 2 bases, with 4 bases of the junction left unmatched. The CDR3 totals 12 residues. In germline, CDR1 is SGHAT, CDR2 FQNNGV. As DNA, the CDR3 is TGTGCCGAGGGACAGGACAACTATGGCTACACCTTC. Translation gives CAEGQDNYGYTF.

This clonotype was seen only a few times. The gene calls are TRBV12-3 or TRBV12-4 and TRBJ2-7; D remains unclear. Trimming cost V 5 bases and J 2 bases, with 10 bases left between them. The CDR3 consists of 13 residues. The CDR3 is CASSLGIPYEQYF. CDR3 nucleotide sequence: TGTGCCAGCAGTCTAGGGATTCCCTACGAGCAGTACTTC.

This clonotype was counted at least ten times. The chain joins TRBV20-1 to TRBJ1-1; D ambiguous. V was clipped by 3 bases and J by 4 bases, with 9 bases between them. The CDR3 is made up of 12 amino acids. In germline, CDR1 is DFQATT, CDR2 SNEGSKA (reference sequence). The CDR3 DNA reads TGCAGTGCTAGTCTAGGGAGCACTGAAGCTTTCTTT. Encoded protein: CSASLGSTEAFF.

This clonotype has at least ten counts. This sequence joins TRBV5-6 and TRBJ2-1, with no clear D. V lost 0 bases and J 5 bases, leaving 12 bases between the germline ends. CDR3 length: 15 amino acids. Germline lookup yields CDR1 SGHDT and CDR2 YYEEEE. CDR3 nucleotides: TGTGCCAGCAGCTTGGCCGGGCTATACCACAATGAGCAGTTCTTC. Translating gives CASSLAGLYHNEQFF.

The chain links TRBV11-3 to TRBJ2-5; TRBD2 matches at 13 bases. Germline-derived CDR1 and CDR2 are SGHNT and YENEEA. The CDR3 sequence is 17 residues long. Trimming removed 4 bases from V and 5 bases from J; junction bases left unmatched: 10. The CDR3 loop reads CASSSGTSGIIMETQYF. DNA for the CDR3: TGTGCCAGCAGCTCTGGGACTAGCGGGATTATAATGGAGACCCAGTACTTC. Full variable domain (rest looked up from reference TRBV11-3 and TRBJ2-5): EAGVVQSPRYKIIEKKQPVAFWCNPISGHNTLYWYLQNLGQGPELLIRYENEEAVDDSQLPKDRFSAERLKGVDSTLKIQPAELGDSAVYLCASSSGTSGIIMETQYFGPGTRLLVL.

As regards this clonotype: Possible read error: a much larger clone is one base away. The rearrangement uses TRBV7-2 and TRBJ2-1; the D gene is possibly TRBD1 (5 bases). There are 16 residues in the CDR3. CDR1 is SGHTA and CDR2 is FQGNSA in the germline V gene. V lost 0 bases to trimming and J lost 2 bases, with 11 bases between them. The CDR3 DNA follows: TGTGCCAGCAGCTTAGCTAGGGCAGGGCCCTACAATGAGCAGTTCTTC. Translated: CASSLARAGPYNEQFF.

Ten or more counts support this clonotype. The genes are TRBV6-5 and TRBJ2-2, with D uncertain. The CDR3 covers 16 residues. Germline-derived CDR1 and CDR2 are MNHEY and SVGAGI. V lost 1 base, J lost 1 base, and 10 bases lay in between. In DNA form, the CDR3 reads TGTGCCAGCAGTTACTTATCTGGGGTGAACACCGGGGAGCTGTTTTTT. The encoded protein is CASSYLSGVNTGELFF.

This clonotype was picked up many times. V usage is TRBV27 and J usage is TRBJ1-5; D unclear. This CDR3 is 14 amino acids long. Trimming removed 0 bases from V and 6 bases from J, with 9 bases in between. Germline loops: CDR1 MNHEY, CDR2 SMNVEV (reference sequence). Here the CDR3 DNA reads TGTGCCAGCAGTTTATCCGCGAACGGTCAGCCCCAGCATTTT. Translating it yields CASSLSANGQPQHF.

This clonotype was recorded at least ten times. The V and J genes are TRBV27 and TRBJ2-7; 13 bases line up with TRBD2. Germline V gene lookup returns CDR1 MNHEY and CDR2 SMNVEV (reference sequence). The CDR3 is 16 amino acids. Trimming at V came to 5 bases and at J to 3 bases, leaving 7 bases not matched to a gene. The CDR3 region has the DNA TGTGCCAGCAGTCCTCGGACTAGCGGGAGTATCTACGAGCAGTACTTC. This translates into CASSPRTSGSIYEQYF.